The 10 T cell receptor beta chains in this list originate from one sample, sequenced in a study of T cells in Graves' hyperthyroidism and ophthalmopathy. Amplified TCR beta CDR3 regions derived from RNA transcripts. The HTBI primer set was used in a first-round RT-PCR of the TCR CDR3. Each CDR3 protein gets one entry after TCRdb re-called the multiplex PCR reads with MiXCR. The sample lists fewer than 700,000 distinct CDR3 sequences, 15% to 20% occurring once. Sample: blood. Source of these receptors: a woman aged 25 to 39 with Graves' hyperthyroidism.

This clonotype was seen more than once but under ten times. The junction departs from germline at one end; a sequencing error may be responsible. The J gene is TRBJ2-1, the V gene TRBV5-1; D is ambiguous. This CDR3 has 13 amino acids. Per the germline V gene, CDR1 is SGHRS and CDR2 is YFSETQ. The CDR3: CASNLSGWDEQFF. The CDR3 DNA is TGCGCCAGCAACTTGTCGGGCTGGGATGAGCAGTTCTTC.

This chain joins TRBV12-3 or TRBV12-4 and TRBJ2-3; 11 nucleotides agree with TRBD2. V shed 6 bases, J shed 6 bases, and the junction held 2 bases outside the gene matches. The CDR3 sequence is 13 residues long. Here the CDR3 reads CASSSSGRDTQYF. CDR3 in DNA: TGTGCCAGCAGCTCTAGCGGGAGGGATACGCAGTATTTT.

Only a few counts were recorded for this clonotype. The genes are TRBV28 and TRBJ1-5, with TRBD1 identical over 9 bases. The CDR3 consists of 18 residues. V lost 3 bases to trimming and J lost 1 base; unmatched junction nucleotides: 10. Germline CDR1 MDHEN, CDR2 SYDVKM. The CDR3 loop is CASSLGDRVFQSNQPQHF. The CDR3 bases are TGTGCCAGCAGTTTGGGGGACAGGGTTTTTCAGAGCAATCAGCCCCAGCATTTT.

V usage is TRBV6-4 and J usage is TRBJ2-3, with D unresolved. This CDR3 comprises 14 residues. Trimming stripped 4 bases from V and 0 bases from J, with 8 bases between. The germline CDR1 and CDR2 sequences are MRHNA and SNTAGT. The CDR3 sequence: CASSASLSTDTQYF. The CDR3 nucleotides are TGTGCCAGCAGTGCCTCCCTTAGCACAGATACGCAGTATTTT.

This clonotype was picked up many times. J is TRBJ2-7 and V is TRBV9; a weak D match, TRBD1 (7 bases). The CDR3 runs 15 residues. V lost 3 bases to trimming and J lost 3 bases, with 16 bases between them. Germline CDR1 SGDLS, CDR2 YYNGEE. The CDR3, as DNA: TGTGCCAGCAGCGAAGGAGGGGGCGCGAACTACGAGCAGTACTTC. Its translation is CASSEGGGANYEQYF.

This clonotype was seen at least ten times. The chain carries TRBV28 and TRBJ2-7; TRBD2 is a possible D gene (6 bases). The CDR3 runs 12 residues. Germline V CDR1 and CDR2: MDHEN, SYDVKM. Trimming shortened V by 6 bases and J by 9 bases, and 15 bases separated the two germline ends. Here the CDR3 DNA reads TGTGCCAGCAGGTCCGGGAGAAGGCGGCAGTACTTC. Its translation is CASRSGRRRQYF.

A few counts support this clonotype. V usage is TRBV2 and J usage is TRBJ2-3; the D is unclear. The CDR3 extends over 13 amino acids. Between the trimmed V and J ends, which lost 6 bases and 4 bases, there was a span of 11 bases. Germline assignment: CDR1 SNHLY and CDR2 FYNNEI. CDR3 residues: CASRADRADTQYF. In nucleotides, the CDR3 is TGTGCCAGCAGGGCGGACCGGGCAGATACGCAGTATTTT.

The rearrangement links TRBV7-9 to TRBJ2-7; 9 nucleotides align to TRBD1. Germline CDR1 is SEHNR and CDR2 is FQNEAQ (reference sequence). J gave up 5 bases and V 4 bases, and 12 bases lay outside the gene matches. The CDR3 covers 16 residues. CDR3 residues: CASSSPGQGFLNEQYF. CDR3 coding DNA: TGTGCCAGCAGCTCTCCGGGACAGGGCTTCCTAAACGAGCAGTACTTC.

Notes on this clonotype: This may stem from a read error, because a much larger clone lies one nucleotide away. The rearrangement links TRBV27 to TRBJ2-5, with a possible D match to TRBD2 (5 bases). From germline, CDR1 is MNHEY and CDR2 SMNVEV (reference sequence). Trimming took off 5 bases at V and 7 bases at J, with 14 bases between the two ends. The length of the CDR3 is 13 residues. The CDR3 DNA sequence: TGTGCCAGCAGTCCGCTGTTCGGGGTGACCCAGTACTTC. Residues: CASSPLFGVTQYF.

This clonotype was recorded a few times. The J gene is TRBJ1-4, the V gene TRBV13; no definite D call. Between the trimmed V and J ends, which lost 1 base and 5 bases, there was a span of 5 bases. Germline values: CDR1 PRHDT, CDR2 FYEKMQ (reference sequence). This CDR3 spans 13 amino acids. CDR3 DNA sequence: TGTGCCAGCAGCTTAGAGGACAATGAAAAACTGTTTTTT. Residues: CASSLEDNEKLFF.